The T cell receptor (beta chain) under discussion was sequenced for a study of cytomegalovirus exposure and HLA in healthy donors. Study as a whole: Within the Caucasian-associated ancestry cluster were roughly 82% of the approximately 400 genotyped donors. General study results and limits: Association with HLA alleles at 0.05 false discovery rate was found for 15,000 to 20,000 TCR beta sequences in a later analysis.

The V segment lost 6 bases and the J segment 6 bases; nucleotides outside the gene matches: 10. CDR1 is MNHNY and CDR2 is SVGAGI in the germline V gene (reference sequence). The CDR3 length is 15 residues. A note on this clone: Its antigen is not known.

13 Jbeta primers and 60 Vbeta primers were used for the PCR. The data were produced by immunoSEQ multiplex PCR, yet TCRdb's version contains in-frame clones alone and is incomplete. The sample lists some 170,000 clones, roughly 79% occurring once. The clonotype comes from a woman between 18 and 29 years old in good health and CMV-seropositive. J is TRBJ2-2 and V is TRBV6-6; TRBD2 agrees at 7 bases. Sequenced sample: PBMCs. This chain's CDR3 is CASRPGGGGAGELFF. The CDR3 bases are TGTGCCAGCAGACCCGGAGGTGGGGGGGCCGGGGAGCTGTTTTTT.